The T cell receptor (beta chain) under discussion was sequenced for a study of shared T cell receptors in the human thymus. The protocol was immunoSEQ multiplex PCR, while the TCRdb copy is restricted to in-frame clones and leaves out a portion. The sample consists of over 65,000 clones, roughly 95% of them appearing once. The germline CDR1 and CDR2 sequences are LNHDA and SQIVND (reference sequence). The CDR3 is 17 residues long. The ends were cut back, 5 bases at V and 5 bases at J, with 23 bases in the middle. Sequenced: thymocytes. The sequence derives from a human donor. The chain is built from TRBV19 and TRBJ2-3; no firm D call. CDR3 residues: CASSLRQNIRGVDTQYF. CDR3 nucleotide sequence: TGTGCCAGTAGTTTACGGCAGAACATCCGTGGGGTAGATACGCAGTATTTT.